The rows below give T cell receptor beta chains drawn from one sample of a study of blood T cells in healthy people across ages. MiXCR, applied by TCRdb to the 5' RACE reads, yields one record per CDR3 protein. The sample shows roughly 1,500,000 distinct CDR3 sequences, 34% of them seen only once. The sample comprised blood. These receptors all stem from a woman aged 25 to 39 in good health. Each CDR3 is given with its conserved first and last residue. A D gene is named only where the DNA matches it firmly. Not every row has a clone size; where given, it reads once, few, many or a size class.

clone_size: -
d_call: TRBD2
v_call: TRBV3-1
j_call: TRBJ2-1
cdr3_nt: TGTGCCAGCAGCCAAGGACTAGCGGGACCGAATGAGCAGTTCTTC
cdr3_aa: CASSQGLAGPNEQFF

clone_size: once
d_call: TRBD1
v_call: TRBV6-1
j_call: TRBJ2-7
cdr3_nt: TGTGCCAGCAGGAGGGTAGACAGGGGAGACTACGAGCAGTACTTC
cdr3_aa: CASRRVDRGDYEQYF

clone_size: many
d_call: -
v_call: TRBV5-1
j_call: TRBJ2-7
cdr3_nt: TGCGCCAGCAGCTTACTCGGGGACGAGCAGTACTTC
cdr3_aa: CASSLLGDEQYF

clone_size: -
d_call: -
v_call: TRBV6-1
j_call: TRBJ2-3
cdr3_nt: TGTGCCAGCAGTGATTATAGTCCAGATACGCAGTATTTT
cdr3_aa: CASSDYSPDTQYF

clone_size: -
d_call: -
v_call: TRBV5-1
j_call: TRBJ1-1
cdr3_nt: TGCGCCAGCAGCCTATCACGAATTGGGACTGAAGCTTTCTTT
cdr3_aa: CASSLSRIGTEAFF

clone_size: -
d_call: TRBD2
v_call: TRBV12-3/TRBV12-4
j_call: TRBJ2-1
cdr3_nt: TGTACCAGCAGCCATGGACTAGCGGATTCCAATGAGCAGTTCTTC
cdr3_aa: CTSSHGLADSNEQFF

clone_size: many
d_call: TRBD1
v_call: TRBV3-1
j_call: TRBJ2-7
cdr3_nt: TGTGCCAGCAGCCGGGACAGGGGCGCCTACGAGCAGTACTTC
cdr3_aa: CASSRDRGAYEQYF

clone_size: -
d_call: -
v_call: TRBV5-1
j_call: TRBJ2-3
cdr3_nt: TGCGCCAGCAGCTGGCGGGAAGGCGCAGATACGCAGTATTTT
cdr3_aa: CASSWREGADTQYF

clone_size: -
d_call: TRBD2
v_call: TRBV20-1
j_call: TRBJ2-7
cdr3_nt: TGCAGTGCTAGGTTAACATCGGGTCGGGAGGCCTACGAGCAGTACTTC
cdr3_aa: CSARLTSGREAYEQYF

clone_size: few
d_call: -
v_call: TRBV4-1
j_call: TRBJ1-5
cdr3_nt: TGCGCCAGCAGCCAGCCTGAGGCCCCGCCCCAGCATTTT
cdr3_aa: CASSQPEAPPQHF

clone_size: few
d_call: -
v_call: TRBV9
j_call: TRBJ2-3
cdr3_nt: TGTGCCAGCAGCGAGGACGGGAAGAGCACAGATACGCAGTATTTT
cdr3_aa: CASSEDGKSTDTQYF

clone_size: -
d_call: TRBD2
v_call: TRBV9
j_call: TRBJ2-3
cdr3_nt: TGTGCCAGCAGCGTAGCTAGCGGGATCGCTAGCACAGATACGCAGTATTTT
cdr3_aa: CASSVASGIASTDTQYF

clone_size: -
d_call: TRBD2
v_call: TRBV19
j_call: TRBJ2-1
cdr3_nt: TGTGCCAGTAGTAGGCGAACTAGCGGAAAGTACAATGAGCAGTTCTTC
cdr3_aa: CASSRRTSGKYNEQFF

clone_size: few
d_call: TRBD1
v_call: TRBV3-1
j_call: TRBJ2-3
cdr3_nt: TGTGCCAGCAGCTTCAGGGGGCGCGACGCAGATACGCAGTATTTT
cdr3_aa: CASSFRGRDADTQYF

clone_size: many
d_call: -
v_call: TRBV18
j_call: TRBJ2-2
cdr3_nt: TGTGCCAGCAGTCGTAGTACCGGGGAGCTGTTTTTT
cdr3_aa: CASSRSTGELFF

clone_size: many
d_call: TRBD2
v_call: TRBV20-1
j_call: TRBJ2-5
cdr3_nt: TGCAGTGCTCTTAGCGGGGACCGGGAGACCCAGTACTTC
cdr3_aa: CSALSGDRETQYF

clone_size: -
d_call: TRBD1
v_call: TRBV3-1
j_call: TRBJ1-1
cdr3_nt: TGTGCCAACAGCCCTCTCAGGGGGCCGGGCACTGAAGCTTTCTTT
cdr3_aa: CANSPLRGPGTEAFF

clone_size: -
d_call: TRBD2
v_call: TRBV4-1
j_call: TRBJ2-1
cdr3_nt: TGCGCCAGCAGCCAAGATACGGGACTAGCGGGAGTAAATGAGCAGTTCTTC
cdr3_aa: CASSQDTGLAGVNEQFF

clone_size: -
d_call: -
v_call: TRBV21-1
j_call: TRBJ2-1
cdr3_nt: TGTGCCAGCACCGAAGCGGACAATGAGCAGTTCTTC
cdr3_aa: CASTEADNEQFF

clone_size: -
d_call: TRBD1
v_call: TRBV6-5
j_call: TRBJ2-7
cdr3_nt: TGTGCCAGCAGCCCCGGGACAGGGGGCTACGGGCAGTACTTC
cdr3_aa: CASSPGTGGYGQYF

clone_size: -
d_call: -
v_call: TRBV7-9
j_call: TRBJ1-1
cdr3_nt: TGTGCCAGCAGCTTATCTAGTTTTATCCTGAACACTGAAGCTTTCTTT
cdr3_aa: CASSLSSFILNTEAFF

clone_size: -
d_call: -
v_call: TRBV3-1
j_call: TRBJ2-1
cdr3_nt: TGTGCCAGCAGCCATTCAACGGGACCAGCCTACAATGAGCAGTTCTTC
cdr3_aa: CASSHSTGPAYNEQFF

clone_size: few
d_call: -
v_call: TRBV6-6
j_call: TRBJ1-2
cdr3_nt: TGTGCCAGCAACCAGGCCCCAGGGCTGGGCTACACCTTC
cdr3_aa: CASNQAPGLGYTF

clone_size: few
d_call: -
v_call: TRBV24-1
j_call: TRBJ2-7
cdr3_nt: TGTGCCACCAGTGATTCTGGGCTTACCTACGAGCAGTACTTC
cdr3_aa: CATSDSGLTYEQYF

clone_size: -
d_call: -
v_call: TRBV29-1
j_call: TRBJ1-4
cdr3_nt: TGCAGCGTTGGGATTGCAGGGATGGCTAATGAAAAACTGTTTTTT
cdr3_aa: CSVGIAGMANEKLFF

clone_size: few
d_call: -
v_call: TRBV20-1
j_call: TRBJ2-1
cdr3_nt: TGCAGTGCTAGACAGGGGGGCTCCTACAATGAGCAGTTCTTC
cdr3_aa: CSARQGGSYNEQFF

clone_size: -
d_call: TRBD1
v_call: TRBV6-5
j_call: TRBJ2-5
cdr3_nt: TGTGCCAGCAGGGGTGGACAGGGGGCTGAGACCCAGTACTTC
cdr3_aa: CASRGGQGAETQYF

clone_size: -
d_call: TRBD2
v_call: TRBV3-1
j_call: TRBJ2-3
cdr3_nt: TGTGCCAGCAGCCAGAGCGGGGGAGGGGCAGATACGCAGTATTTT
cdr3_aa: CASSQSGGGADTQYF

clone_size: -
d_call: -
v_call: TRBV3-1
j_call: TRBJ1-5
cdr3_nt: TGTGCCAGCAGCCGCGGACAGACGGGGAGCAATCAGCCCCAGCATTTT
cdr3_aa: CASSRGQTGSNQPQHF

clone_size: few
d_call: -
v_call: TRBV7-3
j_call: TRBJ2-1
cdr3_nt: TGTGCCAGCAGCCCAGGGCTAGCCGTAGGAGAGCAGTTCTTC
cdr3_aa: CASSPGLAVGEQFF

clone_size: few
d_call: TRBD2
v_call: TRBV29-1
j_call: TRBJ2-7
cdr3_nt: TGCAGCGTTGAAGGGTACTCCAGCGGGGATATTTACGAGCAGTACTTC
cdr3_aa: CSVEGYSSGDIYEQYF

clone_size: -
d_call: -
v_call: TRBV9
j_call: TRBJ2-1
cdr3_nt: TGTGCCAGCAGCGCCACGACTAGTGGCTTCTACAATGAGCAGTTCTTC
cdr3_aa: CASSATTSGFYNEQFF

clone_size: -
d_call: -
v_call: TRBV21-1
j_call: TRBJ2-7
cdr3_nt: TGTGCCAGCAGGGATTCCGGGACTAACTCCTACGAGCAGTACTTC
cdr3_aa: CASRDSGTNSYEQYF

clone_size: few
d_call: TRBD2
v_call: TRBV5-1
j_call: TRBJ2-1
cdr3_nt: TGCGCCAGCAGCTGGGGGGCCCCTAGCGGGAAGTACAATGAGCAGTTCTTC
cdr3_aa: CASSWGAPSGKYNEQFF

clone_size: -
d_call: -
v_call: TRBV7-2
j_call: TRBJ1-4
cdr3_nt: TGTGCCAGCAGCGTCGGTAGTTATGAAAAACTGTTTTTT
cdr3_aa: CASSVGSYEKLFF

clone_size: -
d_call: -
v_call: TRBV2
j_call: TRBJ2-1
cdr3_nt: TGTGCCAGCATCTCCCAGGGCAATGAGCAGTTCTTC
cdr3_aa: CASISQGNEQFF

clone_size: few
d_call: TRBD1
v_call: TRBV14
j_call: TRBJ2-1
cdr3_nt: TGTGCCAGCAGCCAAGATCCTGTGACAGGGTATTACAATGAGCAGTTCTTC
cdr3_aa: CASSQDPVTGYYNEQFF

clone_size: -
d_call: -
v_call: TRBV29-1
j_call: TRBJ2-1
cdr3_nt: TGCAGCGTTGATGTGCGGCCCAGCTCCTACAATGAGCAGTTCTTC
cdr3_aa: CSVDVRPSSYNEQFF

clone_size: -
d_call: -
v_call: TRBV9
j_call: TRBJ1-2
cdr3_nt: TGTGCCAGCAGCGGGACCGCACCCTATGGCTACACCTTC
cdr3_aa: CASSGTAPYGYTF

clone_size: -
d_call: -
v_call: TRBV9
j_call: TRBJ2-1
cdr3_nt: TGTGCCAGCAGCATAGCCGGGTATGAGCAGTTCTTC
cdr3_aa: CASSIAGYEQFF

clone_size: -
d_call: -
v_call: TRBV2
j_call: TRBJ2-7
cdr3_nt: TGTGCCAGCACCACGGGTCGGGGAGCCTACGAGCAGTACTTC
cdr3_aa: CASTTGRGAYEQYF

clone_size: -
d_call: TRBD1
v_call: TRBV9
j_call: TRBJ1-6
cdr3_nt: TGTGCCAGCAAGAGTGGCGACAGGGGGAATTCACCCCTCCACTTT
cdr3_aa: CASKSGDRGNSPLHF

clone_size: -
d_call: -
v_call: TRBV12-5
j_call: TRBJ2-7
cdr3_nt: TGTGCTAGTGGCTCCTCCGCTTCGGGGGAGCAGTACTTC
cdr3_aa: CASGSSASGEQYF

clone_size: -
d_call: TRBD1
v_call: TRBV27
j_call: TRBJ1-2
cdr3_nt: TGTGCCAGCAGCAGGGGGGGAGCTTATGGCTACACCTTC
cdr3_aa: CASSRGGAYGYTF

clone_size: -
d_call: TRBD1
v_call: TRBV18
j_call: TRBJ2-7
cdr3_nt: TGTGCCAGCTCACGGCCGGGACAGGGGGTAACCTACGAGCAGTACTTC
cdr3_aa: CASSRPGQGVTYEQYF

clone_size: -
d_call: TRBD1
v_call: TRBV5-1
j_call: TRBJ1-2
cdr3_nt: TGCGCCAGCAGTACAGGGGTCGCCGGTGAAAGCGGCTACACCTTC
cdr3_aa: CASSTGVAGESGYTF

clone_size: -
d_call: -
v_call: TRBV5-6
j_call: TRBJ1-2
cdr3_nt: TGTGCCAGCAGCTCCGACCGTTCGCCTAACTATGCCTACACCTTC
cdr3_aa: CASSSDRSPNYAYTF

clone_size: few
d_call: TRBD1
v_call: TRBV12-3/TRBV12-4
j_call: TRBJ2-5
cdr3_nt: TGTGCCAGCACTCCTCTTCGACTCCGCGCAGGGGGTAATCAAGAGACCCAGTACTTC
cdr3_aa: CASTPLRLRAGGNQETQYF

clone_size: -
d_call: -
v_call: TRBV27
j_call: TRBJ2-3
cdr3_nt: TGTGCCAGCAGTTTGGACGGGGGTGGATATACGCAGTATTTT
cdr3_aa: CASSLDGGGYTQYF

clone_size: -
d_call: TRBD1
v_call: TRBV7-9
j_call: TRBJ2-1
cdr3_nt: TGTGCCAGCAGCCCCCCTCGGGCCCAGGGGGATGAGCAGTTCTTC
cdr3_aa: CASSPPRAQGDEQFF

clone_size: -
d_call: -
v_call: TRBV7-6
j_call: TRBJ2-3
cdr3_nt: TGTGCCAGCAGCTTAGATCCGCCAGGAGATACGCAGTATTTT
cdr3_aa: CASSLDPPGDTQYF

clone_size: -
d_call: TRBD1
v_call: TRBV28
j_call: TRBJ2-5
cdr3_nt: TGTGCCAGTAGTTCCCTCCCCACAGGGGGCAGTTGGACGACCCAGTACTTC
cdr3_aa: CASSSLPTGGSWTTQYF